The 21 T cell receptor beta chains below come from one sample, sequenced in a study of naive CD8 T cells in extremely preterm neonates. Points from the study as a whole: Preterm infants showed shorter CDR3s, fewer N additions and less trimming than older groups.

The repertoire was sequenced with immunoSEQ multiplex PCR; TCRdb's copy has only in-frame clones and lacks some. The table lists around 23,000 clones, more than 70% of them singletons, with 0.7% to 1% in the top ten. Samples were taken at extremely preterm deliveries at roughly 23-28 weeks of gestation. Which antigens these TCRs recognize remains unknown. The source material was naive CD8+ T cells from cord blood. The receptor set was obtained from a boy who was born preterm.

This chain uses TRBV27 with TRBJ1-1, with a weak D call TRBD1 (5 bases). The CDR3 covers 13 residues. V lost 4 bases and J 6 bases, leaving 12 bases between the germline ends. Germline CDR1 is MNHEY and CDR2 is SMNVEV (reference sequence). The CDR3 loop reads CASSYLGHPEAFF. The CDR3, as DNA: TGTGCCAGCAGTTACCTCGGACATCCTGAAGCTTTCTTT.

The V gene is TRBV5-1, the J gene TRBJ2-7; D gene uncertain. Trimming left V 1 base short and J 0 bases short, with 8 bases between. Germline loops: CDR1 SGHRS, CDR2 YFSETQ. This CDR3 has 14 amino acids. The CDR3 bases are TGCGCCAGCAGCTTGTACGACGGCTCCTACGAGCAGTACTTC. Protein product: CASSLYDGSYEQYF.

The V and J genes are TRBV6-5 and TRBJ2-5, with D tentatively TRBD1 (6 bases). The J call is doubtful: the DNA matches TRBJ2-7 better. CDR1 MNHEY and CDR2 SVGAGI come from the germline V gene. The CDR3 extends over 13 amino acids. CDR3 region: CASSYRQAYEQYF. CDR3 nucleotide sequence: TGTGCCAGCAGTTACCGACAGGCCTACGAGCAGTACTTC.

This clone was seen a single time. This chain connects TRBV27 to TRBJ2-3; the D gene is possibly TRBD1 (5 bases). Per germline, CDR1 MNHEY and CDR2 SMNVEV (reference sequence). Deletions cut 9 bases from V and 1 base from J, with 14 bases between. The length of the CDR3 is 14 residues. CDR3 residues: CASESRGGTDTQYF. CDR3 nucleotide sequence: TGTGCCAGTGAGAGTAGGGGTGGCACAGATACGCAGTATTTT.

The chain employs TRBV7-3 and TRBJ1-1; the D is unclear. From germline, CDR1 is SGHTA and CDR2 FQGTGA. The CDR3 is 13 residues long. Trimming left V 2 bases short and J 2 bases short, with 6 bases between. This chain's CDR3 is CASSLSDNTEAFF. The CDR3 region has the DNA TGTGCCAGCAGCTTATCGGACAACACTGAAGCTTTCTTT.

A word on this clone: Distinct nucleotide sequences in the sample also encode this CDR3. The genes are TRBV27 and TRBJ1-5; D is ambiguous. The CDR3 is made up of 13 amino acids. V lost 0 bases to trimming and J lost 2 bases, with 2 bases between them. Germline CDR1 MNHEY, CDR2 SMNVEV (reference sequence). DNA of the CDR3: TGTGCCAGCAGTTTATCGGGCAATCAGCCCCAGCATTTT. Amino acid sequence: CASSLSGNQPQHF.

The J gene is TRBJ1-2, the V gene TRBV19, with no clear D. Trimming took 3 bases from V and 6 from J, leaving 5 bases between them. This CDR3 comprises 11 residues. CDR1 is LNHDA, CDR2 SQIVND, per germline (reference sequence). The CDR3 DNA is TGTGCCAGTAGTATCCAGGATGGCTACACCTTC. Its translation: CASSIQDGYTF.

The rearrangement uses TRBV7-3 and TRBJ2-7; the match to TRBD2 covers 9 bases. V lost 2 bases, J lost 5 bases, and 4 bases stayed unmatched. CDR3 length: 14 residues. Germline loops: CDR1 SGHTA, CDR2 FQGTGA. The CDR3 sequence is CASSLAGGPHEQYF. CDR3 bases: TGTGCCAGCAGCTTAGCGGGGGGGCCCCACGAGCAGTACTTC.

The chain uses TRBV27 and TRBJ2-7; 8 nucleotides line up with TRBD2. The CDR3 loop spans 14 amino acids. J lost 3 bases, V lost 0 bases, and 1 base had no gene match. From germline, CDR1 is MNHEY and CDR2 SMNVEV (reference sequence). The CDR3 nucleotides are TGTGCCAGCAGTTTATCGGGACTAGGCTACGAGCAGTACTTC. Its translation is CASSLSGLGYEQYF.

This clone was counted only a few times. The chain links TRBV5-1 to TRBJ2-7; D not certain. The length of the CDR3 is 13 residues. Germline V lookup: CDR1 SGHRS, CDR2 YFSETQ. Trimming pared 1 base from V and 0 bases from J, leaving 5 bases between. The CDR3 loop reads CASSLTVSYEQYF. For the CDR3, the DNA is TGCGCCAGCAGCTTGACAGTCTCCTACGAGCAGTACTTC. The whole variable domain, filled in from reference TRBV5-1 and TRBJ2-7, reads KAGVTQTPRYLIKTRGQQVTLSCSPISGHRSVSWYQQTPGQGLQFLFEYFSETQRNKGNFPGRFSGRQFSNSRSEMNVSTLELGDSALYLCASSLTVSYEQYFGPGTRLTVT.

The chain uses TRBV4-1 and TRBJ1-5, with D possibly TRBD1 on 5 matching bases. The CDR3 totals 16 residues. V was clipped by 0 bases and J by 7 bases, with 16 bases between them. The germline V gene encodes CDR1 MGHRA and CDR2 YSYEKL. The CDR3 protein is CASSQDLGAGIQPQHF. The CDR3 region has the DNA TGCGCCAGCAGCCAAGATTTAGGGGCGGGAATCCAGCCCCAGCATTTT.

The chain carries TRBV9 and TRBJ2-7; tentatively, D is TRBD1 (5 bases). The CDR3 is 13 residues long. Germline loops: CDR1 SGDLS, CDR2 YYNGEE. Trimming cost V 0 bases and J 2 bases, with 6 bases left between them. CDR3 bases: TGTGCCAGCAGCGTAGGGGGCCCCTACGAGCAGTACTTC. Encoded protein: CASSVGGPYEQYF.

This clone has a single count. The V and J genes are TRBV2 and TRBJ2-1; D is unclear. Looked up from germline, CDR1 is SNHLY and CDR2 is FYNNEI. Trimming took 4 bases from V and 0 from J, leaving 10 bases between them. The CDR3 length is 15 residues. DNA of the CDR3: TGTGCCAGCAGTGCCGGCAGCCACTCCTACAATGAGCAGTTCTTC. Translated, it gives CASSAGSHSYNEQFF.

The chain combines TRBV4-1 with TRBJ2-5; 10 bases are shared with TRBD1. In germline, CDR1 is MGHRA, CDR2 YSYEKL. This CDR3 is built from 15 residues. The V segment lost 2 bases and the J segment 3 bases; nucleotides outside the gene matches: 3. CDR3 amino acids: CASSQRQGAKETQYF. The CDR3 nucleotides read TGCGCCAGCAGCCAAAGACAGGGGGCGAAAGAGACCCAGTACTTC.

This sequence joins TRBV9 and TRBJ1-2; a possible D gene is TRBD1 (5 bases). Germline V gene data show CDR1 as SGDLS and CDR2 as YYNGEE. Trimming left V 0 bases short and J 5 bases short, with 8 bases between. The CDR3 is made up of 13 amino acids. The CDR3 sequence: CASSVGNRYGYTF. CDR3 nucleotide sequence: TGTGCCAGCAGCGTAGGGAACAGGTATGGCTACACCTTC.

The chain links TRBV2 to TRBJ2-7; 10 nucleotides align to TRBD1. The length of the CDR3 is 13 residues. Trimming cost V 6 bases and J 7 bases; bases outside gene matches: 6. CDR1 is SNHLY and CDR2 is FYNNEI in the germline V gene. Written as DNA, the CDR3 is TGTGCCAGCAGATGGACAGGGGGAGGGGAGCAGTACTTC. This sequence encodes CASRWTGGGEQYF. Using reference TRBV2 and TRBJ2-7 for the parts outside the CDR3, the full variable domain is EPEVTQTPSHQVTQMGQEVILRCVPISNHLYFYWYRQILGQKVEFLVSFYNNEISEKSEIFDDQFSVERPDGSNFTLKIRSTKLEDSAMYFCASRWTGGGEQYFGPGTRLTVT.

This clone was seen a single time. The chain is built from TRBV27 and TRBJ2-3; 9 bases are shared with TRBD2. The CDR3 length is 16 residues. Germline V gives CDR1 MNHEY, CDR2 SMNVEV (reference sequence). V was clipped by 1 base and J by 2 bases; unmatched bases: 4. The CDR3 bases are TGTGCCAGCAGTTTATACGCGGGGGGGTTCACAGATACGCAGTATTTT. Protein sequence: CASSLYAGGFTDTQYF.

The CDR3: CASSLGLAGGRNIQYF. The CDR3 bases are TGTGCCAGCAGCTTAGGACTAGCGGGGGGCCGGAACATTCAGTACTTC. The chain carries TRBV7-9 and TRBJ2-4; 13 bases match TRBD2. CDR1 and CDR2 (germline): SEHNR, FQNEAQ (reference sequence). CDR3 length: 16 residues. Germline trimming cut 1 base from V and 7 bases from J; bases unmatched to any gene: 4.

This chain links TRBV29-1 with TRBJ1-4; D is perhaps TRBD1 (6 bases). The ends were cut back, 0 bases at V and 8 bases at J, with 10 bases in the middle. Germline CDR1 reads SQVTM; CDR2 reads ANQGSEA. This CDR3 contains 13 residues. CDR3 sequence reads: CSVEDRGGEKLFF. For the CDR3, the DNA is TGCAGCGTTGAAGACAGGGGAGGGGAAAAACTGTTTTTT.

The genes are TRBV10-3 and TRBJ2-7, with D possibly matching TRBD1 (6 bases). The CDR3 runs to 12 residues. Germline values: CDR1 ENHRY, CDR2 SYGVKD. Trimming left V 10 bases short and J 3 bases short, with 13 bases between. The CDR3 here is CATLRDNYEQYF. DNA of the CDR3: TGTGCCACCCTAAGGGACAACTACGAGCAGTACTTC.

The J gene is TRBJ1-1, the V gene TRBV7-9; D unresolved. CDR1 is SEHNR and CDR2 is FQNEAQ in the germline V gene (reference sequence). Trimming took 1 base from V and 7 from J, leaving 7 bases between them. The CDR3 has 12 residues. In DNA, the CDR3 is TGTGCCAGCAGCTTAGACGGGATTGAAGCTTTCTTT. Protein sequence: CASSLDGIEAFF.